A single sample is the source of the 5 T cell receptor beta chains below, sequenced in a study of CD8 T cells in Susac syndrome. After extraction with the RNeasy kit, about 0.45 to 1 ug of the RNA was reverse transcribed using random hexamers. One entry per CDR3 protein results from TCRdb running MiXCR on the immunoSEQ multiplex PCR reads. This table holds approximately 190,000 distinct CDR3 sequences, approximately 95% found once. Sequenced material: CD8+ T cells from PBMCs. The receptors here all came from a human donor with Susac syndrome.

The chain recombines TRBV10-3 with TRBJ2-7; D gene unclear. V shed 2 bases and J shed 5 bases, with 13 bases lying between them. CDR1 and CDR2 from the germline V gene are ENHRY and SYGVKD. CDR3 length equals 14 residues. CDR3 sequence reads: CAISEVNEPDEQYF. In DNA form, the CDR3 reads TGTGCCATCAGTGAGGTCAACGAACCGGACGAGCAGTACTTC.

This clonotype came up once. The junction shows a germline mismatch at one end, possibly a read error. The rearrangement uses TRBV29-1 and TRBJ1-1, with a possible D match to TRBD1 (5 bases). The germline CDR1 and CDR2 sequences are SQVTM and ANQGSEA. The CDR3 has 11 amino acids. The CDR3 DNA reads TGCAGCGTGACACACAGGATCCGGGCTTCCTTT. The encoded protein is CSVTHRIRASF.

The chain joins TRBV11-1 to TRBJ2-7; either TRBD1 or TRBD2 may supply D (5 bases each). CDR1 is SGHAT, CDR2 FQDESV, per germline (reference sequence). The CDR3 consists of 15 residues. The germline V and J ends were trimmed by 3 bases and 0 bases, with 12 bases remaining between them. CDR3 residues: CASSFDRDGSYEQYF. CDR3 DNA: TGTGCCAGCAGCTTTGATCGGGACGGCTCCTACGAGCAGTACTTC.

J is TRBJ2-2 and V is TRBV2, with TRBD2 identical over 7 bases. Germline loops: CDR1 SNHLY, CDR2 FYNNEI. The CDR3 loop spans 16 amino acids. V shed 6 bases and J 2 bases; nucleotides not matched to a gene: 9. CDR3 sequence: CASSQRGVRNTGELFF. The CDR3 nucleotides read TGTGCCAGCAGCCAACGGGGGGTCAGAAACACCGGGGAGCTGTTTTTT.

CDR3 in amino acids: CAWRGFGTFYGYTF. The DNA for the CDR3 is TGTGCCTGGAGGGGGTTCGGAACATTCTATGGCTACACCTTC. The chain is built from TRBV30 and TRBJ1-2; D remains unclear. The CDR3 is 14 amino acids. Trimming shortened V by 3 bases and J by 4 bases, and 15 bases separated the two germline ends. Germline V gene sequence: CDR1 GTSNPN, CDR2 SVGIG (reference sequence).